What follows are 3 T cell receptor beta chains derived from one specimen sequenced in a study of T cell repertoires in cytomegalovirus infection. TCRdb itself ran the reads through MiXCR, one entry per CDR3 protein. The table includes about 37,000 distinct CDR3 sequences, approximately 52% detected once. Antigens for these TCRs are unknown. The source was CD8+ T cells from cultured PBMCs, collected from culture after CMV antigen stimulation. Receptor source: a human donor in good health (CMV status not recorded). Some clones in this sample may be carry-over from other donors' samples.

The table lists this clonotype with a few counts. CDR3: CATRGRTGVSKNIQYF. The DNA of the CDR3 is TGTGCCACCAGGGGGAGGACAGGGGTGTCCAAAAACATTCAGTACTTC. This chain joins TRBV15 and TRBJ2-4; 9 bases align to TRBD1. V lost 6 bases and J lost 2; bases outside the gene matches: 8. There are 16 residues in the CDR3. The germline CDR1 and CDR2 sequences are LNHNV and YYDKDF (reference sequence).

This chain joins TRBV20-1 and TRBJ1-3; D gene unclear. Trimming cost V 0 bases and J 0 bases, with 15 bases left between them. The CDR3 runs 17 residues. CDR1 is DFQATT and CDR2 is SNEGSKA in the germline V gene (reference sequence). The CDR3 DNA follows: TGCAGTGCTAGAGATCTGGCGGTCCGACCCTCTGGAAACACCATATATTTT. Encoded protein: CSARDLAVRPSGNTIYF.

The chain joins TRBV7-2 to TRBJ2-1, with 8 bases matching TRBD2. CDR3 length: 16 residues. V was pared by 4 bases and J by 10 bases, with 15 bases of the junction left unmatched. Germline V gene lookup returns CDR1 SGHTA and CDR2 FQGNSA. The CDR3 bases are TGTGCCAGCAGCTCGAGGGTCAGCGGGAGTCGTGTGGAGCAGTTCTTC. Protein sequence: CASSSRVSGSRVEQFF.